These 19 T cell receptor beta chains were all obtained from the same sample, sequenced in a study of Graves' ophthalmopathy and Graves' hyperthyroidism. Amplifying from RNA transcripts, the study obtained TCR beta CDR3 regions. Scientists carried out first-round RT-PCR using HTBI primers and then a second-round multiplex PCR. TCRdb analysed the multiplex PCR reads with MiXCR anew, one entry per CDR3 protein. The sample has hundreds of thousands of distinct CDR3 sequences, approximately 21% seen once. The sequencing input was peripheral blood. Receptors were obtained from a woman between 18 and 29 years old with stable Graves' hyperthyroidism.

This clonotype was counted at least ten times. The chain has TRBV11-2 and TRBJ1-2; D uncertain. Germline V gives CDR1 SGHAT, CDR2 FQNNGV. CDR3 length: 13 amino acids. Trimming shortened V by 6 bases and J by 2 bases, and 10 bases separated the two germline ends. The CDR3 spells CASSLSANYGYTF. The CDR3 DNA reads as TGTGCCAGCAGTTTATCAGCAAACTATGGCTACACCTTC. Using reference TRBV11-2 and TRBJ1-2 for the parts outside the CDR3, the full variable domain is EAGVAQSPRYKIIEKRQSVAFWCNPISGHATLYWYQQILGQGPKLLIQFQNNGVVDDSQLPKDRFSAERLKGVDSTLKIQPAKLEDSAVYLCASSLSANYGYTFGSGTRLTVV.

This clonotype was observed at least ten times. The J gene is TRBJ2-2, the V gene TRBV28; TRBD2 is a possible D gene (6 bases). The germline gives CDR1 MDHEN, CDR2 SYDVKM. The CDR3 runs 15 residues. V was cut by 2 bases and J by 3 bases, with 10 bases left in between. For the CDR3, the DNA is TGTGCCAGCAGTTTAGGGACTTCTTACACCGGGGAGCTGTTTTTT. This sequence encodes CASSLGTSYTGELFF.

In this sample, this clonotype turned up many times. The gene calls are TRBV29-1 and TRBJ1-1; D perhaps matches TRBD1 (5 bases). Germline lookup yields CDR1 SQVTM and CDR2 ANQGSEA. The V end lost 3 bases, the J end lost 4 bases, and 12 bases lay between the germline ends. The CDR3 is 13 amino acids. DNA of the CDR3: TGCAGCGTTGACGGCGGGGGTATCACTGAAGCTTTCTTT. It is translated as CSVDGGGITEAFF.

This chain uses TRBV6-1 with TRBJ2-7; TRBD1 aligns across 9 bases. The CDR3 spans 15 residues. Trimming removed 7 bases from V and 5 bases from J; junction bases left unmatched: 12. CDR1 and CDR2 (germline): MNHNS, SASEGT. The CDR3: CASTEGQGSAHEQYF. The CDR3 DNA follows: TGTGCCAGCACCGAAGGACAGGGGAGTGCTCACGAGCAGTACTTC.

This clonotype was counted many times. DNA of the CDR3: TGCAGTGCTAGCAGGGGTTGGAGCCCCTACGAGCAGTACTTC. It encodes CSASRGWSPYEQYF. The V and J genes are TRBV20-1 and TRBJ2-7, with TRBD1 as a possible D gene (6 bases). This CDR3 comprises 14 residues. Trimming stripped 3 bases from V and 2 bases from J, with 14 bases between. Germline V gene sequence: CDR1 DFQATT, CDR2 SNEGSKA (reference sequence).

This clonotype came up many times. V and J are TRBV6-2 or TRBV6-3 and TRBJ2-7, with D perhaps given as TRBD1 or TRBD2 (7 bases each). The CDR3 loop spans 13 amino acids. V was cut by 8 bases and J by 2 bases, with 13 bases left in between. Germline loops: CDR1 MNHEY, CDR2 SVGEGT. CDR3 sequence: CASERDRTYEQYF. CDR3 nucleotides: TGTGCCAGCGAGCGGGACAGAACCTACGAGCAGTACTTC.

This clonotype was seen ten or more times. The V gene is TRBV7-8, the J gene TRBJ2-7, with 8 bases identical to TRBD1. The germline gives CDR1 SGHVS, CDR2 FQNEAQ. This CDR3 region has 15 residues. The V segment lost 5 bases and the J segment 0 bases; nucleotides outside the gene matches: 6. As DNA, the CDR3 is TGTGCCAGCAGCGAAGGACAGGGTCCCTCCTACGAGCAGTACTTC. Residues: CASSEGQGPSYEQYF.

The rearrangement links TRBV12-3 or TRBV12-4 to TRBJ1-2; D call uncertain. V was cut by 4 bases and J by 4 bases, with 13 bases left in between. The CDR3 is made up of 14 amino acids. CDR3 loop: CASSSVRVLYGYTF. CDR3 bases: TGTGCCAGCAGTTCCGTCCGGGTCCTCTATGGCTACACCTTC.

The genes are TRBV3-1 and TRBJ1-2; no firm D call. CDR1 is LGHDT and CDR2 is YNNKEL in the germline V gene (reference sequence). Trimming pared 3 bases from V and 8 bases from J, leaving 7 bases between. There are 11 residues in the CDR3. CDR3 residues: CASSQLEGYTF. The CDR3 DNA sequence: TGTGCCAGCAGCCAGCTCGAGGGCTACACCTTC.

This clonotype was observed at least ten times. This chain connects TRBV18 to TRBJ1-2; TRBD1 agrees at 7 bases. Germline-derived CDR1 and CDR2 are KGHSH and LQKENI. V trimming: 2 bases; J trimming: 6 bases; junction bases outside the gene matches: 0. The CDR3 extends over 12 amino acids. CDR3 nucleotides: TGTGCCAGCTCACCAGGACAGGATGGCTACACCTTC. As protein: CASSPGQDGYTF. Full variable domain (missing parts from reference TRBV18 and TRBJ1-2): NAGVMQNPRHLVRRRGQEARLRCSPMKGHSHVYWYRQLPEEGLKFMVYLQKENIIDESGMPKERFSAEFPKEGPSILRIQQVVRGDSAAYFCASSPGQDGYTFGSGTRLTVV.

This clonotype was found many times. The chain is built from TRBV12-3 or TRBV12-4 and TRBJ2-5; 8 nucleotides line up with TRBD2. The CDR3 is made up of 14 amino acids. V was pared by 3 bases and J by 3 bases, with 3 bases of the junction left unmatched. Here the CDR3 DNA reads TGTGCCAGCAGTTTTGGAGCGGGGGAAGAGACCCAGTACTTC. Translated, it gives CASSFGAGEETQYF.

This clonotype was detected many times. The CDR3 loop is CASSPPDTKTQYF. For the CDR3, the DNA is TGTGCCAGCAGCCCCCCGGACACGAAGACCCAGTACTTC. The chain has TRBV28 and TRBJ2-5, with D possibly being TRBD1 (5 bases). In germline, CDR1 is MDHEN, CDR2 SYDVKM. This CDR3 is 13 amino acids long. V lost 6 bases and J lost 6, with 14 bases in between.

This clonotype was observed at least ten times. The V call is TRBV6-5, the J call TRBJ2-5; D gene unclear. With 5 bases removed from V and 5 bases from J, the gap between germline ends came to 12 bases. The germline gives CDR1 MNHEY, CDR2 SVGAGI. This CDR3 spans 13 amino acids. CDR3 sequence reads: CASSPPGTETQYF. The CDR3 DNA follows: TGTGCCAGCAGTCCCCCCGGTACGGAGACCCAGTACTTC.

This clonotype was found many times. The chain has TRBV27 and TRBJ2-5, with 9 positions matching TRBD1. CDR1 is MNHEY and CDR2 is SMNVEV in the germline V gene (reference sequence). The CDR3 has 15 residues. The junction had 9 bases not matched to a gene; V was cut back by 3 bases and J by 7 bases. The chain's CDR3 is CASSLGTGGRGTQYF. The CDR3 DNA sequence: TGTGCCAGCAGTTTGGGTACAGGGGGCCGGGGGACCCAGTACTTC.

The table lists this clonotype with many counts. The J gene is TRBJ2-5, the V gene TRBV2; D might be TRBD1 or TRBD2, each matching 6 bases. The CDR3 is made up of 13 amino acids. CDR1 SNHLY and CDR2 FYNNEI come from the germline V gene. With 4 bases removed from V and 6 bases from J, the gap between germline ends came to 12 bases. The CDR3 sequence: CASSVGGLKTQYF. The CDR3 nucleotides read TGTGCCAGCAGTGTAGGGGGGCTGAAGACCCAGTACTTC.

The chain has TRBV12-3 or TRBV12-4 and TRBJ2-3; possibly TRBD1 for D (6 bases). There are 13 residues in the CDR3. The V end was cut by 6 bases, the J end by 4 bases, with 11 bases between. CDR3 in amino acids: CASSPGESDTQYF. DNA of the CDR3: TGTGCCAGCAGCCCAGGGGAGTCAGATACGCAGTATTTT.

The J gene is TRBJ1-2, the V gene TRBV24-1, with 7 bases that match TRBD1. CDR1 is KGHDR, CDR2 SFDVKD, per germline. The J segment lost 3 bases and the V segment lost 7 bases, leaving 10 bases of the junction unmatched. The CDR3 totals 15 residues. The CDR3 nucleotides read TGTGCCACCAGCGGGCCCCGGACAGGACACTATGGCTACACCTTC. It translates to CATSGPRTGHYGYTF.

This clonotype occurred many times. CDR3 region: CSASQGRVTEAFF. The CDR3, as DNA: TGCAGTGCTAGTCAAGGTAGGGTAACTGAAGCTTTCTTT. The chain carries TRBV20-1 and TRBJ1-1; D is unclear. V was trimmed by 3 bases and J by 5 bases, leaving 13 bases between them. CDR3 length: 13 residues. The germline V gene encodes CDR1 DFQATT and CDR2 SNEGSKA (reference sequence).

Many counts were recorded for this clonotype. The V and J genes are TRBV6-2 or TRBV6-3 and TRBJ1-1, with D tentatively TRBD1 (5 bases). Deletions cut 0 bases from V and 0 bases from J, with 11 bases between. The CDR3 totals 16 residues. Germline assignment: CDR1 MNHEY and CDR2 SVGEGT. For the CDR3, the DNA is TGTGCCAGCAGTTACTCCGGGGGACGGCTGAACACTGAAGCTTTCTTT. Its translation: CASSYSGGRLNTEAFF.